Reported below is one T cell receptor (beta chain). This sample stems from a study of blood T cell repertoires in COVID-19. Study details: Some COVID-19 samples were acute and others convalescent; all came from the United States, Italy and Spain.

Clones were sequenced by immunoSEQ multiplex PCR, and TCRdb holds only the in-frame ones, with some missing. The data contain some 70,000 clones, roughly 88% of them singletons. From germline, CDR1 is SEHNR and CDR2 FQNEAQ (reference sequence). Trimming took off 1 base at V and 4 bases at J, with 13 bases between the two ends. The CDR3 contains 15 residues. This clonotype originated in a woman in her 70s with acute or convalescent COVID-19. Input material: peripheral blood. The chain couples TRBV7-9 to TRBJ2-5; D perhaps matches TRBD1 (5 bases). The CDR3 coding sequence is TGTGCCAGCAGCTTAGAGTCAGGGAAGGGAGAGACCCAGTACTTC. Protein sequence: CASSLESGKGETQYF.